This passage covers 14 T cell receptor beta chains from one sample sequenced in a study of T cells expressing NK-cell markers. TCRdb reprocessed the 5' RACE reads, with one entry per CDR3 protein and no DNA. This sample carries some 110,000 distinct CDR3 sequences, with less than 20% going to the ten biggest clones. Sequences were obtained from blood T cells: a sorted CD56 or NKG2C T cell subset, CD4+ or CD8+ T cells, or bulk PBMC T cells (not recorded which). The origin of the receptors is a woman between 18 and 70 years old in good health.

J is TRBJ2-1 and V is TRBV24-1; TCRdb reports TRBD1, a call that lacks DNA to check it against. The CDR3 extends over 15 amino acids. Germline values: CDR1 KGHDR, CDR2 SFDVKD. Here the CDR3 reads CATSDPRGQDNEQFF.

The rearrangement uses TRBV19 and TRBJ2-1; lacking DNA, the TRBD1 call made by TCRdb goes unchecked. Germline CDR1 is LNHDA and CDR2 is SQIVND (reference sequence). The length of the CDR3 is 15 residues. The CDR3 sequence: CASTRAGGGTNEQFF.

CDR3 in amino acids: CASSFSGLLNSPLHF. The rearrangement uses TRBV12-3 or TRBV12-4 and TRBJ1-6. This CDR3 has 15 residues.

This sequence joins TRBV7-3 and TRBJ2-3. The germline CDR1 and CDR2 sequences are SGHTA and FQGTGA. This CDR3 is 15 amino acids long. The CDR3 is CASSLNGGRTDTQYF.

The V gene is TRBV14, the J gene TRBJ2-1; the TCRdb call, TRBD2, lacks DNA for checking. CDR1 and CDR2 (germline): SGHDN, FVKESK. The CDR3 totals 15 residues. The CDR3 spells CASSPSGGALNEQFF.

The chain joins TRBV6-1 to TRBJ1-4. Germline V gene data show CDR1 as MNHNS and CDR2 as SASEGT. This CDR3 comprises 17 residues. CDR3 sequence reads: CASRTPDPFLANEKLFF.

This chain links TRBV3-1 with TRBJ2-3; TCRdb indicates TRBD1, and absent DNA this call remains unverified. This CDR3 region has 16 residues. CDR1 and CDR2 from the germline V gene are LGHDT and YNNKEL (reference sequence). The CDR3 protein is CASSHPGLSGTDTQYF.

The CDR3 sequence is CSARDVGGLSYEQYF. This chain connects TRBV20-1 to TRBJ2-7; TCRdb lists TRBD1, though no DNA is available to test this call. CDR1 DFQATT and CDR2 SNEGSKA come from the germline V gene (reference sequence). The CDR3 contains 15 residues.

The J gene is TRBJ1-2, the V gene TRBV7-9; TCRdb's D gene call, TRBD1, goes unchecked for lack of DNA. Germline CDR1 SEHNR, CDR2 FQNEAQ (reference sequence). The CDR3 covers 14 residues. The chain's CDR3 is CASSPPARTDGYTF.

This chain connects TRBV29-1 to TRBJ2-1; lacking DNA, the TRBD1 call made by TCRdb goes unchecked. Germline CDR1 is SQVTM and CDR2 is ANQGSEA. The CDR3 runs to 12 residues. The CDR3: CSGTGVRDEQFF.

CDR3 loop: CSSVMGNTGELFF. The chain recombines TRBV29-1 with TRBJ2-2. The CDR3 sequence is 13 residues long. Germline V lookup: CDR1 SQVTM, CDR2 ANQGSEA.

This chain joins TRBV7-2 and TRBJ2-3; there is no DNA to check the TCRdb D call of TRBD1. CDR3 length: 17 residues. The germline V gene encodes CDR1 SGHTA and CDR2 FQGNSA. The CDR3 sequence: CASSLPRDRGSTDTQYF.

The CDR3 protein is CASSQEGGGLGPDTGELFF. V is TRBV4-3 and J is TRBJ2-2; TCRdb picks TRBD1, but there is no DNA to check that call. The CDR3 length is 19 residues. Germline V gene sequence: CDR1 LGHNA, CDR2 YSLEER.

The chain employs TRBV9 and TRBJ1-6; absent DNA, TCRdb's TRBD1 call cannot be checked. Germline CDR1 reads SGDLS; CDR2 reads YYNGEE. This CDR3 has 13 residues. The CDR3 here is CASSPRGNSPLHF. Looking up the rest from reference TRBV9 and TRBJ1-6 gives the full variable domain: DSGVTQTPKHLITATGQRVTLRCSPRSGDLSVYWYQQSLDQGLQFLIQYYNGEERAKGNILERFSAQQFPDLHSELNLSSLELGDSALYFCASSPRGNSPLHFGNGTRLTVT.